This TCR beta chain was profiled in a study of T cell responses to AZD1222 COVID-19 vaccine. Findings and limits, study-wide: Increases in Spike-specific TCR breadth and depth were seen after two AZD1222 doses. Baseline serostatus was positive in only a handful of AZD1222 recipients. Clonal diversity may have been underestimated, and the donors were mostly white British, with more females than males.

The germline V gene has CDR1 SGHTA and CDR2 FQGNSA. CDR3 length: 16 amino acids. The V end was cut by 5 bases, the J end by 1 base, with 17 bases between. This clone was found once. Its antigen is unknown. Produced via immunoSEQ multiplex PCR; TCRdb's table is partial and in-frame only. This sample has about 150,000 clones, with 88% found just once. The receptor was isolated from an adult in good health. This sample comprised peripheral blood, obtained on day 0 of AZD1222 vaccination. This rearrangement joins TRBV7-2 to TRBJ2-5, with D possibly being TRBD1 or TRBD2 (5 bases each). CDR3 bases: TGTGCCAGCAGCCCGAGGGTCCGACAGATCCAAGAGACCCAGTACTTC. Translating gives CASSPRVRQIQETQYF.